The entry that follows covers one TCR beta chain sequence. The antigen remains unidentified. The assay was immunoSEQ multiplex PCR, and TCRdb's table has in-frame clones only and misses some. The table shows 30,000 to 35,000 clones, with around 87% occurring only once. The CDR3 is made up of 15 amino acids. Germline lookup yields CDR1 MRHNA and CDR2 SNTAGT. Trimming took off 0 bases at V and 0 bases at J, with 9 bases between the two ends. This sample was taken from a study of OX40 agonist ivuxolimab in advanced cancers. Regarding the study as a whole: Some nonresponders additionally presented with little normalized T-cell clonal expansion.

The sequencing here drew on CD4+ or CD8+ T cells sorted from blood, taken in a trial of the OX40 agonist ivuxolimab. The chain joins TRBV6-4 to TRBJ2-7; unclear D gene. The sequence derives from an adult with an advanced solid tumor such as melanoma, head and neck, liver or kidney cancer. CDR3 DNA: TGTGCCAGCAGTGACTCTGGCGAGAGCTCCTACGAGCAGTACTTC. Translated: CASSDSGESSYEQYF.